This TCR beta chain is from a study of Siglec-9 on CD8 T cells in melanoma. Germline CDR1 and CDR2: MNHEY and SMNVEV (reference sequence). Trimming shortened V by 3 bases and J by 4 bases, and 12 bases separated the two germline ends. The CDR3 is made up of 14 amino acids. The protocol was immunoSEQ multiplex PCR, while the TCRdb copy is restricted to in-frame clones and leaves out a portion. Altogether around 30,000 clones are present, about 80% being singletons, with the ten largest covering approximately 5.4%. Points on this clone: Its antigen is unknown.

Findings and limits, study-wide: In melanoma tumors, a Siglec-9-marked effector memory CD8+ subset reportedly appeared to accumulate.

The chain recombines TRBV27 with TRBJ1-2; maybe TRBD1 (5 bases). Sequenced material: Siglec-9- CD8+ T cells sorted from blood. The source of this sequence is a human donor in good health. The CDR3 bases are TGTGCCAGCAGTTTGCTCGACAGTCCCTATGGCTACACCTTC. This sequence encodes CASSLLDSPYGYTF.